This entry concerns a single TCR beta chain. In the original workflow: Amplification of reference gene primers was used by the study to estimate nucleated cell counts. TCRdb keeps only in-frame clones here, not all; method: immunoSEQ multiplex PCR. V, J and clone size were drawn from that table, and D and trimming were deduced from the DNA. The data show 250,000 or so clones, approximately 80% seen once. The sample belongs to a study of blood T cell repertoires in COVID-19. Turning to the study itself: Sites in the United States, Italy and Spain provided acute and convalescent COVID-19 samples. The cDNA or gDNA used as material had been derived from T cells, B-cell-depleted T cells, or PBMCs.

J lost 4 bases, V lost 3 bases, and 3 bases had no gene match. The CDR3 length is 15 residues. Germline V lookup: CDR1 MDHEN, CDR2 SYDVKM. This receptor was obtained from a woman over 75 with acute or convalescent COVID-19. This chain connects TRBV28 to TRBJ2-1, with 10 bases lining up with TRBD1. Sequenced input: peripheral blood. The CDR3 sequence is CASSFGDRGYNEQFF. CDR3 sequence (DNA): TGTGCCAGCAGTTTCGGGGACAGGGGTTACAATGAGCAGTTCTTC.